The present T cell receptor beta chain was sequenced within a study of blood T cell repertoires in COVID-19 (TCRdb year 2020). The study in broad terms: Collaborator samples came from the United States, Italy and Spain and covered acute and convalescent phases of COVID-19. The material from the prospective study consisted of cDNA or gDNA derived from T cells, B-cell-depleted T cells, or PBMCs. Subjects who had been exposed to COVID-19, were actively infected with it, or had recovered from it provided the deeply sampled blood TCRbeta repertoires that made up the dataset. The repertoires were made available in a free public database intended to serve as a resource for research on the immune response to SARS-CoV-2. Samples came from the ongoing ImmuneRACE study (first 160 participants) plus 1,254 subjects from 6 global collaborators. A de-identified subject ID, COVID-19 status, age in years and sex were almost always included in the sample metadata. Where available, HLA class I and class II types were taken from metadata supplied by the sample provider and were not determined by assay-based typing.

TCRbeta CDR3 regions were amplified from genomic DNA using the immunoSEQ Assay, a bias-controlled multiplex PCR. Concerning the study's data processing: Within the assay, amplification of reference gene primers was used to estimate how many nucleated cells each sample contained. Sequence reads were collapsed and filtered to measure the absolute abundance of every unique TCRbeta CDR3 rearrangement. For each sample, productive Simpson clonality was calculated as the square root of Simpson's diversity index over productive rearrangements. TCRdb's version of the immuneACCESS table is confined to in-frame rearrangements and falls short of the full clone set. An unresolved V gene accounts for under half of the shortfall where checked; the remainder is of unknown origin. The DNA was the basis for D and trimming; V, J and clone size are from that table. In all, the sample holds some 320,000 clones, and over 90% of those were seen once. Jointly, the top ten make up about 4.2% of the sample.

Taken from cysteine to phenylalanine, the CDR3 has 13 residues. Only the CDR3 portion is preserved as DNA: 39 bases, with reading frame beginning at the first base. Trimming at the junction amounts to 5 bases on V and 6 bases on J, and the germline ends lie 13 bases apart. From the germline V gene (reference sequence), CDR1 is MNHEY and CDR2 is SMNVEV. Enrolling through a virtual design, the prospective study's participants ranged in age from roughly 18 to 95 years and lived across approximately 25 United States geographic areas. To assign participants to cohorts, the prospective study relied on clinical history that participants themselves reported in a screening survey and a study questionnaire. A participant counted as exposed if, within 2 weeks of entering the study, that participant had been in contact with someone who had a PCR-confirmed or clinician-diagnosed COVID-19 case. In the prospective study, whole blood, serum and a nasopharyngeal or oropharyngeal swab were collected from each participant by mobile phlebotomists. Additional blood draws and questionnaires over an approximately 2-month period could optionally be provided by prospective study participants. Blood samples from the prospective study were shipped frozen or at room temperature prior to DNA extraction.

On the study overall, not on this receptor specifically: Clinical and demographic metadata were provided uncurated, with the amount varying by source and participant.

In regard to this clone: Its recognized antigen is unknown. There are no base qualities to consult, and no much larger clone falls within one base. This CDR3 is also generated by other DNA sequences in the sample.

This TCR derives from a woman aged 30 to 39 who had been exposed to COVID-19. The chain was built from TRBV27 and TRBJ1-2, and perhaps TRBD1 as D gene, on 6 matching bases. The sample comprised PBMCs or T cells enriched from blood (not recorded which). CDR3 reads: CASSPTGIHGYTF. The sequenced DNA: TGTGCCAGCAGTCCAACAGGGATTCATGGCTACACCTTC.